These 4 T cell receptor beta chains originate from one sample sequenced in a study of OX40 agonist ivuxolimab in advanced cancers. TCRdb keeps only in-frame clones here, not all; method: immunoSEQ multiplex PCR. The repertoire holds roughly 80,000 clones, with over 90% as singletons. The specimen comprised CD4+ or CD8+ T cells sorted from blood, sampled in a trial of the OX40 agonist ivuxolimab. Source of these receptors: an adult with an advanced solid tumor such as melanoma, head and neck, liver or kidney cancer.

The gene calls are TRBV4-2 and TRBJ2-7; D is perhaps TRBD2 (5 bases). V lost 0 bases, J lost 5 bases, and 14 bases lay in between. CDR1 is LGHNA and CDR2 is YNFKEQ in the germline V gene. The CDR3 runs to 15 residues. This chain's CDR3 is CASSQDPGRGNEQYF. CDR3 nucleotide sequence: TGTGCCAGCAGCCAAGATCCGGGAAGAGGCAACGAGCAGTACTTC.

V is TRBV28 and J is TRBJ2-1, with a possible D match to TRBD2 (5 bases). From germline, CDR1 is MDHEN and CDR2 SYDVKM. CDR3 length: 15 amino acids. Trimming took 6 bases from V and 7 from J, leaving 19 bases between them. The CDR3, as DNA: TGTGCCAGCAGCCGTGAGCTCCTAGCTCGTAATGAGCAGTTCTTC. Translated, it gives CASSRELLARNEQFF. Full variable domain (remainder filled in from reference TRBV28 and TRBJ2-1): DVKVTQSSRYLVKRTGEKVFLECVQDMDHENMFWYRQDPGLGLRLIYFSYDVKMKEKGDIPEGYSVSREKKERFSLILESASTNQTSMYLCASSRELLARNEQFFGPGTRLTVL.

The CDR3, as DNA: TGCGCCAGCAGCCATGGGGACGGGAACACTGAAGCTTTCTTT. It yields the protein CASSHGDGNTEAFF. The chain uses TRBV5-1 and TRBJ1-1, with a possible D match to TRBD1 (5 bases). Looked up from germline, CDR1 is SGHRS and CDR2 is YFSETQ. This CDR3 has 14 residues. Trimming took 4 bases from V and 1 from J, leaving 11 bases between them.

The chain carries TRBV29-1 and TRBJ2-2, with 7 bases aligning to TRBD2. Germline values: CDR1 SQVTM, CDR2 ANQGSEA. V dropped 4 bases and J dropped 6; count of bases not matched to a gene: 11. The CDR3 length is 15 residues. CDR3 in amino acids: CSVAPRGVNSGELFF. CDR3 sequence (DNA): TGCAGCGTTGCACCCCGGGGGGTTAACTCCGGGGAGCTGTTTTTT.